Presented here are 7 T cell receptor beta chains from one specimen sequenced in a study of shared clonotypes between healthy human individuals (TCRdb year 2020). Library construction relied on the immunoSEQ multiplex PCR assay. What TCRdb holds here is the immuneACCESS table cut down to in-frame rearrangements. Part of the clones is not present; checked against another copy, under half of the missing clones reflect an unresolved V gene, and the others are unexplained. A total of 750,000 to 1,000,000 clones appear in this sample, almost 95% of them only once. Of the sample, under 30% is held by the ten largest clones. CD8 naive samples were obtained by positive selection for CCR7 among CD45RO-negative cells, yielding a CD45RA+CCR7+ population from which TemRA cells were excluded. Sequencing used naive CD8+ T cells sorted from blood. Explained via the paper, the cell subset or site label denotes: CD45RA+CCR7+. Receptor source: a man between 25 and 39 years old in good health.

This CDR3 is CASSSPAKNIQYF. The CDR3 nucleotides are TGTGCCAGCAGCTCCCCCGCCAAAAACATTCAGTACTTC. The chain links TRBV9 to TRBJ2-4, with no clear D. Between the trimmed V and J ends, which lost 4 bases and 1 base, there was a span of 6 bases. Per germline, CDR1 SGDLS and CDR2 YYNGEE. The CDR3 is 13 amino acids.

The table lists this clone with a few counts. The chain's CDR3 is CATSGPLAAPYNEQFF. The DNA for the CDR3 is TGTGCCACCAGCGGACCCCTAGCGGCCCCCTACAATGAGCAGTTCTTC. J is TRBJ2-1 and V is TRBV15; 7 positions agree with TRBD2. V shed 5 bases and J 2 bases; nucleotides not matched to a gene: 9. CDR1 and CDR2 from the germline V gene are LNHNV and YYDKDF (reference sequence). The CDR3 loop spans 16 amino acids.

The chain links TRBV7-9 to TRBJ1-2; 12 bases fit TRBD1. This CDR3 has 15 residues. After removal of 5 bases from V and 2 bases from J, the junction contained 3 bases not matched to a gene. Germline loops: CDR1 SEHNR, CDR2 FQNEAQ (reference sequence). This CDR3 is CASSAGTGGNYGYTF. CDR3 coding DNA: TGTGCCAGCAGCGCTGGGACAGGGGGCAACTATGGCTACACCTTC.

J is TRBJ2-2 and V is TRBV6-6, with TRBD1 matching over 8 bases. Germline CDR1 MNHNY, CDR2 SVGAGI (reference sequence). This CDR3 spans 15 amino acids. V was pared by 2 bases and J by 3 bases, with 2 bases of the junction left unmatched. CDR3 sequence (DNA): TGTGCCAGCAGTTACCGGGACAGGCACACCGGGGAGCTGTTTTTT. Protein: CASSYRDRHTGELFF.

The CDR3, as DNA: TGTGCCATCAGTGAGCCCCGATCGAGAGATACGCAGTATTTT. It codes for CAISEPRSRDTQYF. This chain connects TRBV10-3 to TRBJ2-3; no definite D call. Per the germline V gene, CDR1 is ENHRY and CDR2 is SYGVKD. CDR3 length: 14 amino acids. V was pared by 2 bases and J by 5 bases, with 11 bases between.

The chain combines TRBV28 with TRBJ2-1, with 11 nucleotides matching TRBD2. This CDR3 region has 17 residues. V was clipped by 2 bases and J by 5 bases; unmatched bases: 8. CDR1 is MDHEN, CDR2 SYDVKM, per germline. CDR3 DNA sequence: TGTGCCAGCAGTTTAGGTACGGGACTAGCGGAAGACAATGAGCAGTTCTTC. Residues: CASSLGTGLAEDNEQFF.

The J gene is TRBJ1-2, the V gene TRBV27; tentatively, D is TRBD1 (6 bases). The germline V gene encodes CDR1 MNHEY and CDR2 SMNVEV (reference sequence). The CDR3 sequence is 15 residues long. Trimming removed 5 bases at V and 7 bases at J, with 20 bases between. DNA of the CDR3: TGTGCCAGCAGTCCCTTCGCCCCAGGGGCTGGTGGCTACACCTTC. Amino acid sequence: CASSPFAPGAGGYTF.